These 15 T cell receptor beta chains share one sample of origin, sequenced in a study of cytotoxic CD8 clonotypes in ibrutinib-treated CLL. Profiling relied on immunoSEQ multiplex PCR, and the TCRdb table lists in-frame clones only, not all of them. The table lists approximately 100,000 clones, more than 55% of them singletons. This material consisted of PBMCs, taken after 24 months of ibrutinib treatment. These receptors originate from a human donor with chronic lymphocytic leukemia.

The chain recombines TRBV25-1 with TRBJ1-2; D is perhaps TRBD1 (5 bases). Trimming left V 3 bases short and J 1 base short, with 12 bases between. In germline, CDR1 is MGHDK, CDR2 SYGVNS. The CDR3 is 15 residues long. CDR3 coding DNA: TGTGCCAGCAGTGATTATGGGGGAGATAACTATGGCTACACCTTC. It codes for CASSDYGGDNYGYTF.

This clone was picked up one time. At one of its ends the junction is not consistent with the germline gene, which may arise from a read error. The rearrangement links TRBV29-1 to TRBJ1-1; TRBD1 agrees at 8 bases. This CDR3 spans 13 amino acids. CDR1 SQVTM and CDR2 ANQGSEA come from the germline V gene. CDR3 in amino acids: CSGEQGGNTEAFF. In DNA form, the CDR3 reads TGCAGCGGTGAACAGGGGGGGAACACTGAAGCTTTCTTT.

The rearrangement links TRBV29-1 to TRBJ1-1; D perhaps matches TRBD1 (5 bases). The CDR3 consists of 12 residues. The V and J ends lost 5 bases and 7 bases respectively, with 14 bases between them. The V gene's germline CDR1 is SQVTM and CDR2 ANQGSEA. CDR3 coding DNA: TGCAGCGTTCTTACAGGCGGGGGTGAAGCTTTCTTT. Translating gives CSVLTGGGEAFF.

Remarks on this clone: Other nucleotide sequences from this sample produce the same CDR3. This chain uses TRBV18 with TRBJ1-6; 7 bases align to TRBD1. The J segment lost 9 bases and the V segment lost 2 bases, leaving 7 bases of the junction unmatched. The CDR3 sequence is 15 residues long. Germline V gene lookup returns CDR1 KGHSH and CDR2 LQKENI. The CDR3 DNA reads TGTGCCAGCTCACCAATGACAGGGAAGTCTTCACCCCTCCACTTT. Residues: CASSPMTGKSSPLHF.

Comment on this clone: Other DNA sequences in the same sample also yield this CDR3. This chain uses TRBV6-6 with TRBJ2-1; D not certain. Germline CDR1 and CDR2: MNHNY and SVGAGI (reference sequence). The CDR3 is 12 residues long. V was trimmed by 0 bases and J by 6 bases, leaving 3 bases between them. Here the CDR3 reads CASSYSGNEQFF. CDR3 DNA sequence: TGTGCCAGCAGTTACTCGGGCAATGAGCAGTTCTTC.

This clone was seen more than once but under ten times. The chain is built from TRBV5-1 and TRBJ2-3, with D possibly being TRBD2 (5 bases). Trimming took off 0 bases at V and 3 bases at J, with 11 bases between the two ends. Germline lookup yields CDR1 SGHRS and CDR2 YFSETQ. This CDR3 is 15 amino acids long. The CDR3 DNA sequence: TGCGCCAGCAGCTTGGACGGGGATAAGACAGATACGCAGTATTTT. Protein sequence: CASSLDGDKTDTQYF. The full variable domain, completed using reference TRBV5-1 and TRBJ2-3, is KAGVTQTPRYLIKTRGQQVTLSCSPISGHRSVSWYQQTPGQGLQFLFEYFSETQRNKGNFPGRFSGRQFSNSRSEMNVSTLELGDSALYLCASSLDGDKTDTQYFGPGTRLTVL.

The rearrangement links TRBV6-1 to TRBJ1-6; 8 nucleotides agree with TRBD1. Germline V gives CDR1 MNHNS, CDR2 SASEGT. V lost 2 bases, J lost 6 bases, and 6 bases stayed unmatched. The CDR3 runs to 16 residues. CDR3 region: CASSERSGQGNSPLHF. CDR3 in DNA: TGTGCCAGCAGTGAAAGGTCCGGACAGGGTAATTCACCCCTCCACTTT.

The rearrangement uses TRBV9 and TRBJ1-2, with D uncertain. The CDR3 length is 15 residues. V lost 0 bases and J lost 3, with 12 bases in between. Germline CDR1 SGDLS, CDR2 YYNGEE. CDR3 DNA sequence: TGTGCCAGCAGCGTAGACTTGTGGGAGGACTATGGCTACACCTTC. It is translated as CASSVDLWEDYGYTF.

The chain uses TRBV27 and TRBJ1-5; possibly TRBD1 for D (5 bases). The ends were cut back, 3 bases at V and 0 bases at J, with 9 bases in the middle. CDR3 length equals 15 residues. Looked up from germline, CDR1 is MNHEY and CDR2 is SMNVEV (reference sequence). The CDR3 nucleotides are TGTGCCAGCAGTTTCCAGGGTAGTAGCAATCAGCCCCAGCATTTT. It yields the protein CASSFQGSSNQPQHF.

V gene TRBV5-1 combines with J gene TRBJ1-5; D is unclear. The germline V and J ends were trimmed by 0 bases and 3 bases, with 16 bases remaining between them. CDR1 and CDR2 from the germline V gene are SGHRS and YFSETQ. The CDR3 runs 17 residues. The CDR3: CASSLGGFGVSNQPQHF. Written as DNA, the CDR3 is TGCGCCAGCAGCTTGGGAGGCTTCGGAGTATCCAATCAGCCCCAGCATTTT.

CDR3 region: CASSASGNYNEQFF. CDR3 coding DNA: TGTGCCAGCAGCGCTAGCGGTAATTACAATGAGCAGTTCTTC. The chain combines TRBV2 with TRBJ2-1; 7 nucleotides agree with TRBD2. Germline V CDR1 and CDR2: SNHLY, FYNNEI. The CDR3 covers 14 residues. The ends lost 6 bases at V and 4 bases at J; junction bases unmatched: 6.

This clone was seen once. The chain carries TRBV9 and TRBJ2-7; D may be TRBD1 (5 bases). Germline-derived CDR1 and CDR2 are SGDLS and YYNGEE. V shed 4 bases and J shed 5 bases, with 22 bases lying between them. The CDR3 length is 16 residues. The CDR3 DNA reads as TGTGCCAGCAGCCTCACGCCGGTGCAGGGAAGGGACGAGCAGTACTTC. Its protein is CASSLTPVQGRDEQYF.

V gene TRBV6-1 combines with J gene TRBJ2-6; 8 positions agree with TRBD1. The CDR3 covers 15 residues. From germline, CDR1 is MNHNS and CDR2 SASEGT. The ends lost 6 bases at V and 2 bases at J; junction bases unmatched: 3. In nucleotides, the CDR3 is TGTGCCAGCAGGACAGGGGTGGCTGGGGCCAACGTCCTGACTTTC. It specifies CASRTGVAGANVLTF.

The chain links TRBV27 to TRBJ2-7; maybe TRBD2 (6 bases). The CDR3 has 13 amino acids. Trimming removed 2 bases at V and 7 bases at J, with 12 bases between. Germline V gene sequence: CDR1 MNHEY, CDR2 SMNVEV (reference sequence). The CDR3 loop is CASSLGRAGEQYF. CDR3 DNA sequence: TGTGCCAGCAGTTTAGGCAGGGCGGGGGAGCAGTACTTC.

This clone was detected only a few times. This sequence joins TRBV27 and TRBJ2-7, with a possible D match to TRBD2 (6 bases). The V gene lost 4 bases and the J gene lost 3 bases, with 16 bases spanning the gap. Germline V gives CDR1 MNHEY, CDR2 SMNVEV (reference sequence). The CDR3 has 15 amino acids. The CDR3 coding sequence is TGTGCCAGCAGTTCGGGGCGGGGAAACGTCTACGAGCAGTACTTC. It is translated as CASSSGRGNVYEQYF.